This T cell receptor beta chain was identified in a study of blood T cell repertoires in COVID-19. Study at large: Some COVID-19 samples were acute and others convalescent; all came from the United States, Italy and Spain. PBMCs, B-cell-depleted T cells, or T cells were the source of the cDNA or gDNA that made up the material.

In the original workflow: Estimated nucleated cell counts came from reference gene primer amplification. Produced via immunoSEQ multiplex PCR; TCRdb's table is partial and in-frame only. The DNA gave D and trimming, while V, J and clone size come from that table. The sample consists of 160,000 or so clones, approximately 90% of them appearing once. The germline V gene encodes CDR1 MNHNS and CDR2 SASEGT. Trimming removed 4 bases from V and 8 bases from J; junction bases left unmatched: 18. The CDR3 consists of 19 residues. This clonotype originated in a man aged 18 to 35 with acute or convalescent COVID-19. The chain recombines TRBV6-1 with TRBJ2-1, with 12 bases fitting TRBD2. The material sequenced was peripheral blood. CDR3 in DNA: TGTGCCAGCAGTGTACTAGCGGGAGGCCGGGGGGGATTGGGGGATGAGCAGTTCTTC. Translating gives CASSVLAGGRGGLGDEQFF.